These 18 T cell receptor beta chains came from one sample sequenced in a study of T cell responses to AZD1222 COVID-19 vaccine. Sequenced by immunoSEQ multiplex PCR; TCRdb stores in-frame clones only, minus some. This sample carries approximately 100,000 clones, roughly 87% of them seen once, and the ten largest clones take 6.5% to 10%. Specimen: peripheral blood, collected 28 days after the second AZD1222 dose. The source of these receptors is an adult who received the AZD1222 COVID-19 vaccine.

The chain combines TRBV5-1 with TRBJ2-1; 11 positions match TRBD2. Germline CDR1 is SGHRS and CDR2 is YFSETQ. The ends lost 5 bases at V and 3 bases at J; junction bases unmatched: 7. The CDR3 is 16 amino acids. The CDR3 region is CASRAGTSGFYNEQFF. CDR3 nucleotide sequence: TGCGCCAGCAGGGCCGGGACTAGCGGTTTCTACAATGAGCAGTTCTTC.

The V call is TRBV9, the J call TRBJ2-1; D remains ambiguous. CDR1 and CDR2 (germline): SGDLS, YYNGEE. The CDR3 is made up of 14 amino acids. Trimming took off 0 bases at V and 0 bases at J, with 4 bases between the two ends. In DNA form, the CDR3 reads TGTGCCAGCAGCGTAGTCGCCTCCTACAATGAGCAGTTCTTC. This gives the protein CASSVVASYNEQFF.

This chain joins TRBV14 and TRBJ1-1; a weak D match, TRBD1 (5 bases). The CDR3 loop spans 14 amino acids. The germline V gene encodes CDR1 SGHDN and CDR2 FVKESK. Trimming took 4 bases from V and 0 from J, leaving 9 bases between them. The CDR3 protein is CASSRGSMNTEAFF. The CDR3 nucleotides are TGTGCCAGCAGCCGGGGCAGCATGAACACTGAAGCTTTCTTT.

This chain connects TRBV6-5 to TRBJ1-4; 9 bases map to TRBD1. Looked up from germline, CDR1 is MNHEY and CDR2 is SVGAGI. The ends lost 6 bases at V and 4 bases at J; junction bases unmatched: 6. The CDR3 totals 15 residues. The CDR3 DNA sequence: TGTGCCAGCAGGCCCGACAGGGGGAGTAATGAAAAACTGTTTTTT. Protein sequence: CASRPDRGSNEKLFF.

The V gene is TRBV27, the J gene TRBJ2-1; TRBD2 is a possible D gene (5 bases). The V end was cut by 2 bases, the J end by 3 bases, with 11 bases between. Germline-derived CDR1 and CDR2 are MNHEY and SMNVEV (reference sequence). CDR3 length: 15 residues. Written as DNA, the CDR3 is TGTGCCAGCAGTTTACGAGGGTATATCTACAATGAGCAGTTCTTC. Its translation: CASSLRGYIYNEQFF.

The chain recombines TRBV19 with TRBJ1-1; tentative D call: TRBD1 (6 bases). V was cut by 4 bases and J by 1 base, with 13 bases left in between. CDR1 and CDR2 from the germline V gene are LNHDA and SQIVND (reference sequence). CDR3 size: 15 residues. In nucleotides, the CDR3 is TGTGCCAGTAGTAATAATGACAGGCCGAACACTGAAGCTTTCTTT. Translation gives CASSNNDRPNTEAFF.

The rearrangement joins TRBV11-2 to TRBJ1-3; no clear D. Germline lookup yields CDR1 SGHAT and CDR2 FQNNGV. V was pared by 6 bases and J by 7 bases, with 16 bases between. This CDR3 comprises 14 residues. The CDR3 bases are TGTGCCAGCAGGCACCGAGCCGGCGAGAACACCATATATTTT. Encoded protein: CASRHRAGENTIYF.

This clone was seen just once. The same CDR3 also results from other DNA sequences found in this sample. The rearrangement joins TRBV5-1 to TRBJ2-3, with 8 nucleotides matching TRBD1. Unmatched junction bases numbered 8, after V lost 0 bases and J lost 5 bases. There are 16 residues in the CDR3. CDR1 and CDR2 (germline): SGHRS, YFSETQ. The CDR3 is CASSLGGQGAGDTQYF. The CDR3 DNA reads TGCGCCAGCAGCTTGGGTGGGCAGGGGGCTGGAGATACGCAGTATTTT. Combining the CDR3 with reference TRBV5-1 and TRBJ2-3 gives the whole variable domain KAGVTQTPRYLIKTRGQQVTLSCSPISGHRSVSWYQQTPGQGLQFLFEYFSETQRNKGNFPGRFSGRQFSNSRSEMNVSTLELGDSALYLCASSLGGQGAGDTQYFGPGTRLTVL.

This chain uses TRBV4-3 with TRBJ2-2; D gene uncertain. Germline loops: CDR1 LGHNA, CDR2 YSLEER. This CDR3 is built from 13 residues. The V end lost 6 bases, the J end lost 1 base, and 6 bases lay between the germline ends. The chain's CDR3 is CASSLLNTGELFF. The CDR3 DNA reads TGCGCCAGCAGTTTATTGAACACCGGGGAGCTGTTTTTT.

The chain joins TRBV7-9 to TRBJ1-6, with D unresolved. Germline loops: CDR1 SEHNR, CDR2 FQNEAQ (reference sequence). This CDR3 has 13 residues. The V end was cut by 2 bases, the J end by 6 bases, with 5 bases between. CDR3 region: CASSLPGNSPLHF. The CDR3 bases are TGTGCCAGCAGCTTACCTGGTAATTCACCCCTCCACTTT.

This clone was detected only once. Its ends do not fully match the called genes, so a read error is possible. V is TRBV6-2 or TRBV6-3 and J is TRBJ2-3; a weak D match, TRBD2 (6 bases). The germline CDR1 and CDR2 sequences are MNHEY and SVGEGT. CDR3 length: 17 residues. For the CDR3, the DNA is TGTGCCAGCACTTACACCTTAGCGGCGGGTAGCACAGATACGCAGTATTTT. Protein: CASTYTLAAGSTDTQYF.

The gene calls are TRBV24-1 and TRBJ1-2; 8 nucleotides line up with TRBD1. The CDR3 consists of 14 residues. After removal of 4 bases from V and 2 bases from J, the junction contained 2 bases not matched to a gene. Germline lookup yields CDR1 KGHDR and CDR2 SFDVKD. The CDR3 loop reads CATSDWTGNYGYTF. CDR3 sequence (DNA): TGTGCCACCAGTGACTGGACAGGGAACTATGGCTACACCTTC.

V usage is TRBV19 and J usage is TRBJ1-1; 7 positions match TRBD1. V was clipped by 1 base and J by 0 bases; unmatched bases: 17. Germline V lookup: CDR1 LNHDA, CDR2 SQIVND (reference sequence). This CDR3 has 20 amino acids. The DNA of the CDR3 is TGTGCCAGTAGTATAGGACCTTGGGAACAGGGGCGTTTCATGAACACTGAAGCTTTCTTT. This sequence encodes CASSIGPWEQGRFMNTEAFF.

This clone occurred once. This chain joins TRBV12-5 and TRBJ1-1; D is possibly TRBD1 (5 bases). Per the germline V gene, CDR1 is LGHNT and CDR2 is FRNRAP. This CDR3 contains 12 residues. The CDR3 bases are TGTGCAATGGGGGAGGGTTCCACTGAAGCTTTCTTT. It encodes CAMGEGSTEAFF.

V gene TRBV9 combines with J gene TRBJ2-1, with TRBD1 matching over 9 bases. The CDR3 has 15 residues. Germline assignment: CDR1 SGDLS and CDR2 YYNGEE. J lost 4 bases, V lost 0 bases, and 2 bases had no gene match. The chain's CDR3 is CASSVGDRAYNEQFF. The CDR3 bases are TGTGCCAGCAGCGTAGGGGACAGGGCGTACAATGAGCAGTTCTTC.

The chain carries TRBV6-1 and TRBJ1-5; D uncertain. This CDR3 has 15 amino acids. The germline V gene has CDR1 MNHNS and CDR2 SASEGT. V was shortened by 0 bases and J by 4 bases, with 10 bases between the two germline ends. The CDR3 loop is CASSEAVEGNQPQHF. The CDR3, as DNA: TGTGCCAGCAGTGAAGCAGTGGAGGGAAATCAGCCCCAGCATTTT.

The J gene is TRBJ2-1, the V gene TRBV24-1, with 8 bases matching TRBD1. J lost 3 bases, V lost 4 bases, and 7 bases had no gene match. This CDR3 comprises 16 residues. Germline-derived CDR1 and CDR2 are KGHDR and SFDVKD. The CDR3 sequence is CATSEWTGRNYNEQFF. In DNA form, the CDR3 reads TGTGCCACCAGTGAATGGACAGGGCGAAACTACAATGAGCAGTTCTTC.

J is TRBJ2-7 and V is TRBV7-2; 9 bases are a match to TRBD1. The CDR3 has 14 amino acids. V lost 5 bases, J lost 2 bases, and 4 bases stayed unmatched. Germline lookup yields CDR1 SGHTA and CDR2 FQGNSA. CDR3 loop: CASSGTGIAYEQYF. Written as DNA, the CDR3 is TGTGCCAGCAGCGGGACAGGGATTGCCTACGAGCAGTACTTC.